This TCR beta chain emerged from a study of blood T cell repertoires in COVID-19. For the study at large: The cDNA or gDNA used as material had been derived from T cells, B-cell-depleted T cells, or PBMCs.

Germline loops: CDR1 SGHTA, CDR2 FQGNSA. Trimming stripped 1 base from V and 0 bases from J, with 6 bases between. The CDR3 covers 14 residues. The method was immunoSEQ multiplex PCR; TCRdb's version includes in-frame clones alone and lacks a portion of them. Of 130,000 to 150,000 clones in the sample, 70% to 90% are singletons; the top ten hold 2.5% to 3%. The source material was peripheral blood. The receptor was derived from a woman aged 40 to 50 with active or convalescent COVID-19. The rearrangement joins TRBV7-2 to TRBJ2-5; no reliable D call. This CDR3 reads CASSLDRDQETQYF. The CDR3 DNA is TGTGCCAGCAGCTTAGACAGAGACCAAGAGACCCAGTACTTC. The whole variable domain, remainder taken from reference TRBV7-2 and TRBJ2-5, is GAGVSQSPSNKVTEKGKDVELRCDPISGHTALYWYRQSLGQGLEFLIYFQGNSAPDKSGLPSDRFSAERTGGSVSTLTIQRTQQEDSAVYLCASSLDRDQETQYFGPGTRLLVL.